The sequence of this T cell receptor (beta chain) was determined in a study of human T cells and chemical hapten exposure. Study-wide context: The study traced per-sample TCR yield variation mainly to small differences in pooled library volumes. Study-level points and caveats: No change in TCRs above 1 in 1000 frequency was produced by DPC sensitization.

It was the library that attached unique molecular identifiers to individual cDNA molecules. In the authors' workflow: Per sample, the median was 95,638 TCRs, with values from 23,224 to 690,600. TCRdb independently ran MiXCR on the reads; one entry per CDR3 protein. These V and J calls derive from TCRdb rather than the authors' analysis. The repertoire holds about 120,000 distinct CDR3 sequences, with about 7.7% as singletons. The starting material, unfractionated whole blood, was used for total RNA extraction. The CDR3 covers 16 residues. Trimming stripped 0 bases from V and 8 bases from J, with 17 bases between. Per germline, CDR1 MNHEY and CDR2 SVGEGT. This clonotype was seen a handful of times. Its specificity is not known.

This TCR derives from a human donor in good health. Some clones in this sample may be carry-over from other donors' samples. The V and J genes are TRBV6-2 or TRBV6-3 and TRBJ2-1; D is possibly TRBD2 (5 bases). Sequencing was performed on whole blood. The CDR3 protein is CASSYSIGEGMDEQFF. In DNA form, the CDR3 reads TGTGCCAGCAGTTACTCGATCGGGGAAGGGATGGATGAGCAGTTCTTC.